Presented here are 30 T cell receptor beta chains from one specimen sequenced in a study of shared clonotypes between healthy human individuals. Assay used: immunoSEQ multiplex PCR; TCRdb lists only in-frame clones, some missing. The sample holds about 380,000 clones, 95% to 97% seen once. Sample: memory CD8+ T cells sorted from blood. Subset in this sample: CD45RO+ cells pooled with CCR7-negative TemRA cells. These receptors originate from a young man in good health.

This clone is a singleton in its sample. CDR3 DNA sequence: TGTGCCAGCAGCTTGGGGGGACTAGCGCCAATCTCCTACAATGAGCAGTTCTTC. It yields the protein CASSLGGLAPISYNEQFF. The chain recombines TRBV5-4 with TRBJ2-1, with TRBD2 matching 10 bases. The CDR3 runs 18 residues. V was clipped by 0 bases and J by 0 bases; unmatched bases: 6. Germline CDR1 reads SGHNT; CDR2 reads YYREEE (reference sequence).

The rearrangement uses TRBV6-5 and TRBJ2-3, with 9 bases that match TRBD1. V lost 5 bases to trimming and J lost 6 bases; unmatched junction nucleotides: 6. This CDR3 region has 14 residues. Germline loops: CDR1 MNHEY, CDR2 SVGAGI. The CDR3 sequence is CASSRGQGRDTQYF. The DNA for the CDR3 is TGTGCCAGCAGTCGGGGACAGGGCCGGGATACGCAGTATTTT.

The CDR3 protein is CASSLWGYNEQFF. The CDR3 nucleotides read TGCGCCAGCAGCTTGTGGGGTTACAATGAGCAGTTCTTC. This chain joins TRBV5-1 and TRBJ2-1; no reliable D call. CDR3 length: 13 amino acids. V was clipped by 1 base and J by 4 bases, with 6 bases between them. CDR1 is SGHRS and CDR2 is YFSETQ in the germline V gene.

The J gene is TRBJ2-7, the V gene TRBV2, with D perhaps matching TRBD2 (5 bases). Germline-derived CDR1 and CDR2 are SNHLY and FYNNEI. The V end was cut by 3 bases, the J end by 5 bases, with 14 bases between. This CDR3 has 14 residues. The CDR3 sequence: CASSELGSVDEQYF. CDR3 DNA: TGTGCCAGCAGTGAGTTGGGTAGCGTAGACGAGCAGTACTTC.

This clone was seen a single time. The same CDR3 can be traced to other DNA sequences in this sample. The CDR3 here is CAWSVGTGEAFF. The CDR3 DNA sequence: TGTGCCTGGAGTGTGGGGACAGGGGAAGCTTTCTTT. The chain joins TRBV30 to TRBJ1-1, with 9 bases identical to TRBD1. J gave up 8 bases and V 0 bases, and 1 base lay outside the gene matches. Germline V gives CDR1 GTSNPN, CDR2 SVGIG (reference sequence). The CDR3 runs 12 residues. Using reference TRBV30 and TRBJ1-1 for the parts outside the CDR3, the full variable domain is SQTIHQWPATLVQPVGSPLSLECTVEGTSNPNLYWYRQAAGRGLQLLFYSVGIGQISSEVPQNLSASRPQDRQFILSSKKLLLSDSGFYLCAWSVGTGEAFFGQGTRLTVV.

The chain uses TRBV15 and TRBJ2-7; 12 bases line up with TRBD2. Germline V gene sequence: CDR1 LNHNV, CDR2 YYDKDF (reference sequence). The CDR3 contains 12 residues. The ends lost 10 bases at V and 5 bases at J; junction bases unmatched: 3. The DNA for the CDR3 is TGTGCCAACAGACTAGCGGGGGACGAGCAGTACTTC. This codes for CANRLAGDEQYF.

The rearrangement joins TRBV29-1 to TRBJ2-3, with a weak D call TRBD1 (6 bases). There are 16 residues in the CDR3. The germline V gene has CDR1 SQVTM and CDR2 ANQGSEA. With 0 bases removed from V and 4 bases from J, the gap between germline ends came to 17 bases. The CDR3 sequence: CSVEDHPGVKPDTQYF. CDR3 bases: TGCAGCGTTGAAGATCACCCAGGGGTAAAGCCAGATACGCAGTATTTT.

The chain's CDR3 is CSVGGAPNQPQHF. CDR3 sequence (DNA): TGCAGCGTTGGGGGGGCTCCTAATCAGCCCCAGCATTTT. V and J are TRBV29-1 and TRBJ1-5, with D maybe TRBD1 (6 bases). This CDR3 spans 13 amino acids. Germline values: CDR1 SQVTM, CDR2 ANQGSEA. V was cut by 4 bases and J by 4 bases, with 11 bases left in between.

This sequence joins TRBV28 and TRBJ1-3; D gene ambiguous. The germline V gene has CDR1 MDHEN and CDR2 SYDVKM. The CDR3 sequence is 11 residues long. V was cut by 8 bases and J by 1 base, with 3 bases left in between. Here the CDR3 reads CASGSGNTIYF. The CDR3 bases are TGTGCCAGCGGGTCTGGAAACACCATATATTTT.

The chain is built from TRBV30 and TRBJ1-4, with D perhaps TRBD1 (5 bases). Deletions cut 2 bases from V and 7 bases from J, with 5 bases between. The CDR3 is made up of 11 amino acids. Germline assignment: CDR1 GTSNPN and CDR2 SVGIG (reference sequence). The CDR3 nucleotides read TGTGCCTGGAGTCAGGGTGAAAAACTGTTTTTT. Translating gives CAWSQGEKLFF.

The chain links TRBV7-9 to TRBJ2-1; no reliable D call. The CDR3 extends over 12 amino acids. The germline CDR1 and CDR2 sequences are SEHNR and FQNEAQ (reference sequence). V lost 3 bases to trimming and J lost 6 bases, with 6 bases between them. Here the CDR3 reads CASSLFGNEQFF. CDR3 bases: TGTGCCAGCAGCTTGTTTGGCAATGAGCAGTTCTTC.

The rearrangement uses TRBV5-4 and TRBJ2-3; 11 positions agree with TRBD1. The trim removed 4 bases at V and 5 bases at J, leaving 3 bases unmatched. CDR3 length equals 14 residues. Germline V gives CDR1 SGHNT, CDR2 YYREEE (reference sequence). Here the CDR3 DNA reads TGTGCCAGCAGCCTGGGACAGGGGGGAGATACGCAGTATTTT. Its translation: CASSLGQGGDTQYF.

The chain is built from TRBV11-2 and TRBJ2-1, with D perhaps matching TRBD2 (5 bases). The ends were cut back, 1 base at V and 5 bases at J, with 12 bases in the middle. The CDR3 is 15 residues long. Germline values: CDR1 SGHAT, CDR2 FQNNGV. CDR3 in amino acids: CASSLGLPTHNEQFF. In DNA, the CDR3 is TGTGCCAGCAGCTTAGGACTACCAACTCACAATGAGCAGTTCTTC. The variable domain in full, with the rest retrieved from reference TRBV11-2 and TRBJ2-1, is EAGVAQSPRYKIIEKRQSVAFWCNPISGHATLYWYQQILGQGPKLLIQFQNNGVVDDSQLPKDRFSAERLKGVDSTLKIQPAKLEDSAVYLCASSLGLPTHNEQFFGPGTRLTVL.

The V and J genes are TRBV5-1 and TRBJ2-2, with 8 bases matching TRBD2. Germline V gene sequence: CDR1 SGHRS, CDR2 YFSETQ. CDR3 length: 15 residues. The junction had 6 bases not matched to a gene; V was cut back by 1 base and J by 7 bases. CDR3 sequence reads: CASSLQPGGVGELFF. The CDR3 DNA reads as TGCGCCAGCAGCTTGCAGCCGGGAGGGGTCGGGGAGCTGTTTTTT.

The chain has TRBV27 and TRBJ2-1; D may be TRBD2 (6 bases). In germline, CDR1 is MNHEY, CDR2 SMNVEV (reference sequence). Trimming took off 5 bases at V and 6 bases at J, with 14 bases between the two ends. This CDR3 spans 14 amino acids. The CDR3 loop reads CASSSGLTRNEQFF. DNA for the CDR3: TGTGCCAGCAGTAGTGGACTAACTCGCAATGAGCAGTTCTTC.

The chain employs TRBV9 and TRBJ2-2; no clear D. V shed 2 bases and J shed 6 bases, with 8 bases lying between them. Germline CDR1 and CDR2: SGDLS and YYNGEE. CDR3 size: 13 residues. CDR3 amino acids: CASSVRTAGELFF. The CDR3, as DNA: TGTGCCAGCAGCGTCCGGACGGCCGGGGAGCTGTTTTTT.

The V and J genes are TRBV28 and TRBJ1-1; TRBD1 is a possible D gene (6 bases). V was clipped by 5 bases and J by 1 base, with 14 bases between them. The germline CDR1 and CDR2 sequences are MDHEN and SYDVKM. CDR3 length: 15 residues. The CDR3 DNA follows: TGTGCCAGCAGTGATTTAGGGGGAAGGAACACTGAAGCTTTCTTT. Translating gives CASSDLGGRNTEAFF.

The CDR3 DNA reads TGCGCCAGCAGCTTAGCCCCGGACAGTAATCAGCCCCAGCATTTT. It codes for CASSLAPDSNQPQHF. V usage is TRBV5-1 and J usage is TRBJ1-5; a weak D match, TRBD1 (6 bases). V shed 2 bases and J shed 4 bases, with 13 bases lying between them. The CDR3 totals 15 residues. Germline CDR1 is SGHRS and CDR2 is YFSETQ.

The V gene is TRBV7-9, the J gene TRBJ1-6; D is unresolved. Germline V gene sequence: CDR1 SEHNR, CDR2 FQNEAQ (reference sequence). The CDR3 is 14 amino acids. V was shortened by 5 bases and J by 8 bases, with 13 bases between the two germline ends. The DNA for the CDR3 is TGTGCCAGCAGCCTGACTGCCTGGGATTCACCCCTCCACTTT. It specifies CASSLTAWDSPLHF.

This chain links TRBV6-5 with TRBJ2-1, with 10 bases fitting TRBD2. The V gene end was trimmed by 6 bases and the J gene end by 1 base; junction bases not matched to a gene: 3. The CDR3 has 15 amino acids. Germline V gives CDR1 MNHEY, CDR2 SVGAGI. CDR3: CASSPSGSSYNEQFF. The CDR3 DNA reads TGTGCCAGCAGCCCTAGCGGGAGTTCCTACAATGAGCAGTTCTTC.

The V gene is TRBV10-1, the J gene TRBJ2-1; TRBD1 or TRBD2 may be the D gene (5 bases each). Germline assignment: CDR1 WNHNN and CDR2 SYGVQD (reference sequence). The CDR3 contains 13 residues. Trimming removed 8 bases at V and 5 bases at J, with 13 bases between. CDR3 residues: CASGGGGDNEQFF. CDR3 nucleotides: TGCGCCAGCGGGGGTGGGGGAGACAATGAGCAGTTCTTC.

The V gene is TRBV4-1, the J gene TRBJ2-7; 9 nucleotides line up with TRBD2. Trimming removed 1 base from V and 2 bases from J; junction bases left unmatched: 6. The CDR3 is 16 residues long. Germline assignment: CDR1 MGHRA and CDR2 YSYEKL. The CDR3 sequence is CASSQARGGRAYEQYF. The CDR3 DNA follows: TGCGCCAGCAGCCAAGCAAGGGGCGGGAGGGCCTACGAGCAGTACTTC.

V and J are TRBV7-9 and TRBJ1-1; D unclear. Trimming pared 1 base from V and 7 bases from J, leaving 10 bases between. From germline, CDR1 is SEHNR and CDR2 FQNEAQ (reference sequence). The CDR3 is made up of 13 amino acids. CDR3 nucleotide sequence: TGTGCCAGCAGCTTAGAGGGAGGCTATGAAGCTTTCTTT. Amino acids: CASSLEGGYEAFF.

CDR3 amino acids: CASRHIRHNLTYEQYF. CDR3 DNA sequence: TGTGCCAGCAGACATATTCGACACAACCTAACCTACGAGCAGTACTTC. This chain joins TRBV11-2 and TRBJ2-7; no reliable D call. Germline CDR1 is SGHAT and CDR2 is FQNNGV. Trimming removed 6 bases at V and 2 bases at J, with 20 bases between. The CDR3 is made up of 16 amino acids.

This chain links TRBV6-5 with TRBJ1-1, with 9 nucleotides matching TRBD1. Trimming at V came to 3 bases and at J to 4 bases, leaving 6 bases not matched to a gene. Germline V CDR1 and CDR2: MNHEY, SVGAGI. This CDR3 spans 15 amino acids. CDR3 loop: CASSYSGTGITEAFF. The CDR3 nucleotides are TGTGCCAGCAGTTATTCTGGGACAGGGATCACTGAAGCTTTCTTT.

This clone was seen a single time. As DNA, the CDR3 is TGTGCCAACAGGGGGCTAGCGGGAGGGCCCTCCTACGAGCAGTACTTC. It encodes CANRGLAGGPSYEQYF. The chain carries TRBV6-8 and TRBJ2-7; 12 positions agree with TRBD2. This CDR3 contains 16 residues. J lost 0 bases, V lost 10 bases, and 10 bases had no gene match. Germline lookup yields CDR1 MNHGY and CDR2 SAAAGT.

The chain recombines TRBV29-1 with TRBJ2-6; D is unresolved. Germline CDR1 SQVTM, CDR2 ANQGSEA. The CDR3 contains 13 residues. Trimming stripped 4 bases from V and 1 base from J, with 5 bases between. In DNA form, the CDR3 reads TGCAGCGTTGTGGGGTCTGGGGCCAACGTCCTGACTTTC. This sequence encodes CSVVGSGANVLTF.

The chain has TRBV7-8 and TRBJ2-2, with D perhaps matching TRBD2 (5 bases). The germline V gene has CDR1 SGHVS and CDR2 FQNEAQ. The CDR3 sequence is 16 residues long. V lost 2 bases to trimming and J lost 4 bases, with 14 bases between them. DNA of the CDR3: TGTGCCAGCAGCTTATACCTTAAGCGGAGCACCGGGGAGCTGTTTTTT. It yields the protein CASSLYLKRSTGELFF.

In the case of this clone: In the same sample, other DNA sequences code for this CDR3. J is TRBJ1-5 and V is TRBV4-2; D is ambiguous. V dropped 0 bases and J dropped 1 base, with 7 bases sitting between them. Germline V gene data show CDR1 as LGHNA and CDR2 as YNFKEQ. There are 15 residues in the CDR3. The CDR3: CASSQDRGSNQPQHF. In nucleotides, the CDR3 is TGTGCCAGCAGCCAAGACAGAGGGAGCAATCAGCCCCAGCATTTT.

CDR3 DNA sequence: TGTGCCAGCAGCTCTGGCGGGTTAGCGGGAGGGCCGGCCGGGGAGCTGTTTTTT. Translating gives CASSSGGLAGGPAGELFF. The J gene is TRBJ2-2, the V gene TRBV5-4; 11 nucleotides align to TRBD2. The CDR3 sequence is 18 residues long. Germline V gene sequence: CDR1 SGHNT, CDR2 YYREEE (reference sequence). Trimming took 3 bases from V and 6 from J; bases not matched to a gene: 13.